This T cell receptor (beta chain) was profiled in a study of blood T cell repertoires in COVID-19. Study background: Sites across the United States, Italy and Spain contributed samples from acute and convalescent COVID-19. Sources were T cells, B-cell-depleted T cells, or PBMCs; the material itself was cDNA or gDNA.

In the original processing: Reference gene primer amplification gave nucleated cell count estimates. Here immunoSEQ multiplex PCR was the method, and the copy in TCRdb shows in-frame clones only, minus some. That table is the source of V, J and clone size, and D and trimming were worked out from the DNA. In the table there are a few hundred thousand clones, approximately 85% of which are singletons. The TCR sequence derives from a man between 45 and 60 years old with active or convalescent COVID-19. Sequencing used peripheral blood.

The CDR3 loop is CASSQAPRDRVRNEQFF. The CDR3 DNA is TGTGCCAGCAGCCAAGCGCCCCGGGACAGGGTTCGTAATGAGCAGTTCTTC. The chain joins TRBV3-1 (or the pseudogene TRBV3-2) to TRBJ2-1; 9 positions agree with TRBD1. V was pared by 1 base and J by 7 bases, with 11 bases of the junction left unmatched. Germline assignment: CDR1 LGHDT and CDR2 YNNKEL (reference sequence). This CDR3 contains 17 residues.